Detailed here is one T cell receptor (beta chain). Its antigen is not identified. The CDR3 extends over 15 amino acids. The J segment lost 0 bases and the V segment lost 5 bases, leaving 5 bases of the junction unmatched. CDR1 and CDR2 from the germline V gene are LNHDA and SQIVND (reference sequence). The data derive from a study of OX40 agonist ivuxolimab in advanced cancers. Some clones are missing from TCRdb's copy, which holds only in-frame ones; the method was immunoSEQ multiplex PCR. Among about 95,000 clones listed, under 85% were seen once. General study results and limits: Mean expanded clone counts were higher in CD8+ than CD4+ T cells.

The sample consisted of CD4+ or CD8+ T cells sorted from blood, taken in a trial of the OX40 agonist ivuxolimab. This sequence originates from an adult with an advanced solid tumor such as melanoma, head and neck, liver or kidney cancer. The chain couples TRBV19 to TRBJ2-7, with 9 nucleotides matching TRBD1. The DNA of the CDR3 is TGTGCCAGTAGTCAACAGGGGGCGAGCTCCTACGAGCAGTACTTC. It encodes CASSQQGASSYEQYF.